This T cell receptor (beta chain) was identified during a study of T cell repertoires in cytomegalovirus infection. Details on this clonotype: Its specificity is unknown.

Germline CDR1 and CDR2: GTSNPN and SVGIG (reference sequence). CDR3 size: 12 residues. V gave up 0 bases and J gave up 5 bases, with 7 bases separating them. MiXCR, applied by TCRdb to the reads, yields one record per CDR3 protein. Of under 350,000 distinct CDR3 sequences detected, around 20% appear once; the ten largest clones hold about 20%. The sequenced sample was cultured PBMCs, obtained from culture after CMV antigen stimulation. The J gene is TRBJ2-5, the V gene TRBV30; D is perhaps TRBD2 (6 bases). This receptor was identified in a human donor in good health (CMV status not recorded). Some clones in this sample may be carry-over from other donors' samples. The chain's CDR3 is CAWSVRGETQYF. Written as DNA, the CDR3 is TGTGCCTGGAGTGTCCGGGGGGAGACCCAGTACTTC. Filled out from reference TRBV30 and TRBJ2-5, the complete variable domain reads SQTIHQWPATLVQPVGSPLSLECTVEGTSNPNLYWYRQAAGRGLQLLFYSVGIGQISSEVPQNLSASRPQDRQFILSSKKLLLSDSGFYLCAWSVRGETQYFGPGTRLLVL.